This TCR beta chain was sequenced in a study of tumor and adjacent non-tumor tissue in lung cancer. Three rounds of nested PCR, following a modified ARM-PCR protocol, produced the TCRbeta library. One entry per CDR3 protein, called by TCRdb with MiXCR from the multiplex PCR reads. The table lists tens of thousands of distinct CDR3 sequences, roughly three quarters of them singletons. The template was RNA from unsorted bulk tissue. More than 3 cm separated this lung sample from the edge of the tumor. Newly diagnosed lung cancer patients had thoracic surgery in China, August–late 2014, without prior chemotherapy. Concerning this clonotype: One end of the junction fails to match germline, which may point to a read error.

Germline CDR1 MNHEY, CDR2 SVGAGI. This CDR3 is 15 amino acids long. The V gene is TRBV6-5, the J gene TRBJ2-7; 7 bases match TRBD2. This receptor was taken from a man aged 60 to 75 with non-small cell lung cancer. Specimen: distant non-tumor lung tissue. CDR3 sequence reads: CANSCSRRGTAEQYF. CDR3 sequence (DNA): TGTGCCAACAGTTGCTCGAGGCGGGGGACGGCCGAGCAGTACTTC.